A single sample gave rise to the 22 T cell receptor delta chains below, sequenced in a study of gamma-delta T cells after stem cell transplantation. TCRdb reapplied CATT to the RT-PCR reads. Of 1,400 or so delta-chain clones listed, under 2% are singletons. Sequences were obtained from gamma-delta T cells. The receptor source for this set is a human donor. It is not recorded whose cells these are; they may come from a transplant donor.

As to this clone: Given a much more abundant clone one base away, this may be a read error. This sample also contains other DNA sequences that code for the same CDR3. The rearrangement links TRDV1 to TRDJ1, with D possibly called TRDD2 or TRDD3 (6 bases each). CDR3 length equals 21 residues. Germline CDR1 TSWWSYY, CDR2 QGS. The CDR3 DNA sequence: TGTGCCCTTGGGGTCCCTTCCCATTTCTTGGGGGGCCTCCTATACACCGATAAACTCATCTTT. It is translated as CALGVPSHFLGGLLYTDKLIF.

This clone came up a few times. The TCRdb record carries a much larger clone's protein, which differs from this DNA's translation at residue 10; a read error is the likely cause, and the protein listed here is the DNA translation. The chain employs TRDV3 and TRDJ1, with 7 bases matching TRDD3. The CDR3 is 13 amino acids. CDR1 and CDR2 (germline): TVYSNPD, GDNSRS (reference sequence). The CDR3 nucleotides read TGTGCACTCACCTTGTACTGGGGCCTTACACTCATCTTT. Translating it yields CALTLYWGLTLIF.

This clone rates as medium-sized. V usage is TRDV1 and J usage is TRDJ1, with D possibly TRDD3 on 5 matching bases. The V and J ends lost 0 bases and 0 bases respectively, with 17 bases between them. Germline V gives CDR1 TSWWSYY, CDR2 QGS. The length of the CDR3 is 18 residues. CDR3 bases: TGTGCTCTTGGGGAACTTCCTGATATACTGGAGTACACCGATAAACTCATCTTT. Amino acid sequence: CALGELPDILEYTDKLIF.

This clone showed up just a few times. The amino acid sequence in TCRdb belongs to a much larger clone and departs from this DNA's translation at residue 14, likely a sequencing read error; the sequence shown is translated from the DNA. This rearrangement joins TRDV2 to TRDJ1, with unresolved D. Per the germline V gene, CDR1 is GEAIGNYY and CDR2 is EKD. This CDR3 is built from 16 residues. The CDR3 DNA is TGTGCCTGTGACAGGGCGAGAAGACGGGGCACCGATAAACCCATCTTT. This encodes CACDRARRRGTDKPIF.

Of note for this clone: TCRdb's protein, taken from a much larger clone, differs from this DNA's translation at residue 16, likely owing to a read error; the protein displayed comes from the DNA. The chain carries TRDV3 and TRDJ1, with D possibly TRDD3 on 8 matching bases. Trimming pared 2 bases from V and 3 bases from J, leaving 37 bases between. The CDR3 spans 21 residues. Germline CDR1 and CDR2: TVYSNPD and GDNSRS (reference sequence). The CDR3 protein is CAFVHSFLPYWGPLYADKLIF. The CDR3 DNA sequence: TGTGCCTTTGTCCATTCCTTCCTTCCGTACTGGGGGCCCTTGTACGCCGATAAACTCATCTTT.

This clone was picked up a small number of times. The translation of this DNA and the TCRdb protein of a much larger clone differ at residue 16, probably owing to a read error; the protein shown here is translated from the DNA. The gene calls are TRDV1 and TRDJ1, with a possible D match to TRDD3 (7 bases). From germline, CDR1 is TSWWSYY and CDR2 QGS. The CDR3 runs 18 residues. CDR3 amino acids: CALGESYVGWGLTDKPIF. The CDR3, as DNA: TGTGCTCTTGGGGAGTCCTACGTCGGCTGGGGGCTTACCGATAAACCCATCTTT.

As concerns this clone: A far larger clone is one base from this, pointing to a likely read error. This specimen includes other DNA sequences encoding the same CDR3. The chain employs TRDV1 and TRDJ2, with TRDD3 matching 8 bases. Germline CDR1 is TSWWSYY and CDR2 is QGS. This CDR3 contains 22 residues. After removal of 5 bases from V and 7 bases from J, the junction contained 30 bases not matched to a gene. Here the CDR3 reads CALGNSVWGYGYWGVGEAQLFF. The CDR3 DNA follows: TGTGCTCTTGGGAACAGTGTCTGGGGTTACGGTTACTGGGGGGTTGGAGAAGCACAACTCTTCTTT.

With respect to this clone: TCRdb records a much larger clone's protein for this DNA, with a difference at residue 17 that likely arises from a read error; the protein given is the translation of the DNA. The rearrangement links TRDV2 to TRDJ1; 7 nucleotides line up with TRDD3. The CDR3 runs to 18 residues. The germline V gene has CDR1 GEAIGNYY and CDR2 EKD. The CDR3 DNA is TGTGCCTGTGACAAGTGGGATGGGGGACCGATGTACACCGATAAACTCACCTTT. This encodes CACDKWDGGPMYTDKLTF.

A remark on this clone: This likely reflects a read error, since a far larger clone is one base away. Other DNA sequences in the sample encode the same CDR3. The chain uses TRDV1 and TRDJ1, with TRDD3 matching over 13 bases. The CDR3 contains 26 residues. In germline, CDR1 is TSWWSYY, CDR2 QGS. Losses at the gene ends were 3 bases for V and 0 bases for J; bases not matched to a gene: 31. The CDR3 here is CALGELGLLIPTYWGIREEHTDKLIF. Here the CDR3 DNA reads TGTGCTCTTGGGGAGCTAGGACTCCTTATCCCCACGTACTGGGGGATACGCGAGGAGCACACCGATAAACTCATCTTT.

For this clone: A far larger clone is just one base off, so this is likely a read error. At the DNA level, this CDR3 is encoded by other sequences in the same sample as well. The chain is built from TRDV2 and TRDJ1; D perhaps matches TRDD3 (5 bases). CDR3 length: 17 amino acids. Trimming removed 1 base at V and 0 bases at J, with 17 bases between. Germline CDR1 GEAIGNYY, CDR2 EKD. The CDR3 DNA reads as TGTGCCTGTGACACGGTGGGAATACAGGGGGACACCGATAAACTCATCTTT. Protein sequence: CACDTVGIQGDTDKLIF.

This clone was found a few times. This DNA translates differently at residue 5 from the TCRdb protein, which is that of a much larger clone; a read error is likely, and the protein shown is the DNA's own translation. The CDR3 region has the DNA TGTGCCTGTGACTCCACTGGGGATACCCCTTACACCGATAAACTCATCTTT. This codes for CACDSTGDTPYTDKLIF. The chain joins TRDV2 to TRDJ1; 8 bases match TRDD3. Germline CDR1 and CDR2: GEAIGNYY and EKD. The CDR3 runs 17 residues. The ends lost 3 bases at V and 0 bases at J; junction bases unmatched: 11.

This clone was seen more than once but under ten times. The protein that TCRdb holds for this DNA derives from a much larger clone and differs from the translated DNA at residue 5, which likely indicates a read error; the protein shown here is translated from the DNA. The rearrangement joins TRDV2 to TRDJ1; tentatively, D is TRDD3 (6 bases). With 3 bases removed from V and 1 base from J, the gap between germline ends came to 23 bases. Germline loops: CDR1 GEAIGNYY, CDR2 EKD. The CDR3 is 18 amino acids. DNA of the CDR3: TGTGCCTGTGACGACGTGGGGGTCCCTAAGACGTCCACCGATAAACTCATCTTT. It codes for CACDDVGVPKTSTDKLIF.

The chain links TRDV2 to TRDJ1; 8 positions agree with TRDD3. Trimming at V came to 1 base and at J to 10 bases, leaving 13 bases not matched to a gene. The CDR3 runs to 15 residues. Germline assignment: CDR1 GEAIGNYY and CDR2 EKD. CDR3 loop: CACDTLGDPPVGLIF. For the CDR3, the DNA is TGTGCCTGTGACACTCTGGGGGACCCGCCGGTTGGACTCATCTTT.

This clone turned up a few times. TCRdb lists the protein of a much larger clone for this DNA, which differs at residue 18, so this is likely a read error; the protein given here is translated from the DNA itself. V gene TRDV1 combines with J gene TRDJ4; TRDD3 matches 7 bases. The germline gives CDR1 TSWWSYY, CDR2 QGS. The CDR3 contains 20 residues. The DNA of the CDR3 is TGTGCTCTTGGGGATTCTAGGACCCCCAGTGTACTGGGGATAACCAGACCCCCGATCTTT. Protein: CALGDSRTPSVLGITRPPIF.

Note on this clone: This likely came from a read error, as a far larger clone is one base away. V usage is TRDV2 and J usage is TRDJ1, with 11 nucleotides matching TRDD3. Germline V gives CDR1 GEAIGNYY, CDR2 EKD. This CDR3 region has 20 residues. Trimming at V came to 3 bases and at J to 6 bases, leaving 23 bases not matched to a gene. CDR3 protein: CACDARGGTGGYVLVYKLIF. The CDR3 DNA reads as TGTGCCTGTGACGCCCGAGGCGGGACTGGGGGATATGTTTTGGTGTATAAACTCATCTTT.

This clone is labeled as large. Different DNA sequences within this sample yield the same CDR3. The chain combines TRDV2 with TRDJ1, with TRDD3 matching 9 bases. Germline CDR1 reads GEAIGNYY; CDR2 reads EKD. The CDR3 extends over 18 amino acids. The V gene end was trimmed by 0 bases and the J gene end by 0 bases; junction bases not matched to a gene: 10. Here the CDR3 reads CACDTLMGIRGDTDKLIF. The CDR3 DNA is TGTGCCTGTGACACCCTGATGGGGATACGCGGGGACACCGATAAACTCATCTTT.

This clone was found a few times. This likely reflects a read error, since a far larger clone is one base away. This chain joins TRDV2 and TRDJ1, with D perhaps matching TRDD3 (6 bases). The CDR3 spans 13 residues. V lost 1 base to trimming and J lost 6 bases, with 11 bases between them. Germline lookup yields CDR1 GEAIGNYY and CDR2 EKD. The CDR3 protein is CACDTGMDNKLIF. As DNA, the CDR3 is TGTGCCTGTGACACGGGGATGGACAATAAACTCATCTTT.

This clone was detected a few times. TCRdb's listed protein matches a much larger clone and diverges from this DNA's translation at residue 15, likely through a read error; the protein shown comes from the DNA. V gene TRDV2 combines with J gene TRDJ1, with D perhaps given as TRDD2 or TRDD3 (5 bases each). The end of the DNA is better explained by TRDJ2, so the J call may be wrong. Germline loops: CDR1 GEAIGNYY, CDR2 EKD. This CDR3 contains 16 residues. The CDR3 sequence: CACDTWGLTYTDKLFF. The CDR3 DNA sequence: TGTGCCTGTGACACCTGGGGACTTACCTACACCGATAAACTCTTCTTT.

Points on this clone: This sequence is one base from a far larger clone and is likely a read error. The same CDR3 arises from other DNA sequences in this sample as well. The chain has TRDV1 and TRDJ4; 7 nucleotides align to TRDD3. The germline gives CDR1 TSWWSYY, CDR2 QGS. The CDR3 sequence is 20 residues long. DNA of the CDR3: TGTGCTCTCGGGGATTCTAGGACCCCCAGTGTACTGGGGATAACCAGACCCCTGATCTTT. Its protein product is CALGDSRTPSVLGITRPLIF.

Remarks on this clone: This sequence is one base from a far larger clone and is likely a read error. This chain uses TRDV2 with TRDJ1, with 8 nucleotides matching TRDD3. V shed 6 bases and J 0 bases; nucleotides not matched to a gene: 11. The CDR3 consists of 16 residues. The germline gives CDR1 GEAIGNYY, CDR2 EKD. The CDR3 DNA reads as TGTGCCTGTTCCCAAGGGGGGATATGCTACACCGATAAACTCATCTTT. Translation gives CACSQGGICYTDKLIF.

This clone has a handful of counts. TCRdb records a much larger clone's protein for this DNA, with a difference at residue 4 that likely arises from a read error; the protein given is the translation of the DNA. The chain recombines TRDV2 with TRDJ1; tentatively, D is TRDD3 (5 bases). CDR3 size: 17 residues. CDR1 GEAIGNYY and CDR2 EKD come from the germline V gene. Here the CDR3 DNA reads TGTGCCTGTGGCACCGCCTGGGCCCGACGGACCACCGATAAACTCATCTTT. Its translation: CACGTAWARRTTDKLIF.

By share of the sample, this clone is medium-sized. Other DNA sequences in the sample encode the same CDR3. The chain has TRDV3 and TRDJ1; D gene ambiguous. The germline V and J ends were trimmed by 4 bases and 2 bases, with 17 bases remaining between them. The germline CDR1 and CDR2 sequences are TVYSNPD and GDNSRS (reference sequence). There are 14 residues in the CDR3. The CDR3 region has the DNA TGTGCCTCAATTCGGCTACGCCCGACCGATAAACTCATCTTT. Its protein product is CASIRLRPTDKLIF. Full variable domain (remainder filled in from reference TRDV3 and TRDJ1): CDKVTQSSPDQTVASGSEVVLLCTYDTVYSNPDLFWYRIRPDYSFQFVFYGDNSRSEGADFTQGRFSVKHILTQKAFHLVISPVRTEDSATYYCASIRLRPTDKLIFGKGTRVTVEP.